This T cell receptor beta chain was obtained from a study of beta chain features in type 1 diabetes. Investigators reverse transcribed all isolated RNA, so they sequenced expressed TCRB transcripts. Clones were read by immunoSEQ multiplex PCR, and TCRdb kept only the in-frame ones, dropping some. Here the sample spans 680,000 or so clones, 13% being singletons. CDR1 is SEHNR, CDR2 FQNEAQ, per germline (reference sequence). The CDR3 runs to 15 residues. Whole-study results and caveats: Shortening that was moderate but significant affected the TCRB CDR3s of Type 1 diabetes patients in all four CD4+ subsets. Unsettled here was the matter of whether HLA type influences TCRB rearrangement.

Concerning this clone itself: Its matching antigen is unknown. At one boundary the junction diverges from the germline segment, which might be a read error. The sample holds other DNA sequences that translate to the same CDR3.

The V and J genes are TRBV7-9 and TRBJ2-3, with D maybe TRBD1 (5 bases). The sequenced material came from naive CD4+ T cells from blood. The receptor was isolated from a man younger than 35 with type 1 diabetes. In DNA, the CDR3 is TGTGCCAGCAGCTTCGGAACTGTCAAGACAGATACACAGTATTTT. Translating it yields CASSFGTVKTDTQYF.